This passage covers 27 T cell receptor beta chains from one sample sequenced in a study of blood T cell repertoires in COVID-19. Only in-frame clones appear in the TCRdb table, and some are missing; sequencing was by immunoSEQ multiplex PCR. This table has roughly 90,000 clones, under 85% appearing once. Sequenced input: peripheral blood. The receptors stem from a woman aged 80 or over with COVID-19, enrolled during active disease.

The chain employs TRBV7-6 and TRBJ2-5; 10 bases map to TRBD2. The germline gives CDR1 SGHVS, CDR2 FNYEAQ. The CDR3 totals 17 residues. The ends lost 4 bases at V and 5 bases at J; junction bases unmatched: 13. This CDR3 reads CASSSGRLAGAGETQYF. The CDR3 nucleotides are TGTGCCAGCAGCTCCGGCCGGCTAGCGGGGGCCGGGGAGACCCAGTACTTC. The variable domain in full, completed from reference TRBV7-6 and TRBJ2-5, reads GAGVSQSPRYKVTKRGQDVALRCDPISGHVSLYWYRQALGQGPEFLTYFNYEAQQDKSGLPNDRFSAERPEGSISTLTIQRTEQRDSAMYRCASSSGRLAGAGETQYFGPGTRLLVL.

The V gene is TRBV7-9, the J gene TRBJ1-2; 7 bases align to TRBD1. V gave up 5 bases and J gave up 8 bases; unmatched junction bases: 8. The CDR3 covers 13 residues. Germline CDR1 reads SEHNR; CDR2 reads FQNEAQ (reference sequence). CDR3 region: CASSRRGTGGYTF. The CDR3 coding sequence is TGTGCCAGCAGCCGCAGGGGGACCGGGGGCTACACCTTC.

The chain combines TRBV6-4 with TRBJ1-3, with D possibly being TRBD1 (6 bases). This CDR3 is built from 15 residues. V lost 2 bases, J lost 0 bases, and 8 bases lay in between. Per germline, CDR1 MRHNA and CDR2 SNTAGT. The CDR3 DNA follows: TGTGCCAGCAGTGACGGGGGGGCCTCTGGAAACACCATATATTTT. Protein: CASSDGGASGNTIYF.

The chain couples TRBV7-8 to TRBJ2-3; a possible D gene is TRBD2 (5 bases). Germline-derived CDR1 and CDR2 are SGHVS and FQNEAQ. The CDR3 sequence is 12 residues long. Trimming took off 2 bases at V and 6 bases at J, with 6 bases between the two ends. The CDR3 sequence is CASSLTGDTQYF. DNA for the CDR3: TGTGCCAGCAGCTTAACGGGGGATACGCAGTATTTT. Drawing the rest from reference TRBV7-8 and TRBJ2-3, the complete variable domain is GAGVSQSPRYKVAKRGQDVALRCDPISGHVSLFWYQQALGQGPEFLTYFQNEAQLDKSGLPSDRFFAERPEGSVSTLKIQRTQQEDSAVYLCASSLTGDTQYFGPGTRLTVL.

The chain uses TRBV24-1 and TRBJ1-5; 8 bases align to TRBD1. The CDR3 extends over 15 amino acids. Germline loops: CDR1 KGHDR, CDR2 SFDVKD. With 3 bases clipped from V and 6 bases from J, the junction kept 6 bases outside the gene matches. The CDR3 is CATSDRQGYGQPQHF. Here the CDR3 DNA reads TGTGCCACCAGTGATCGACAGGGGTATGGTCAGCCCCAGCATTTT.

The CDR3 region is CASSPGDISNQPQHF. The CDR3 DNA follows: TGTGCCAGCAGCCCAGGGGACATCAGCAATCAGCCCCAGCATTTT. The rearrangement joins TRBV5-8 to TRBJ1-5; D is possibly TRBD1 (6 bases). V was clipped by 4 bases and J by 1 base, with 12 bases between them. CDR3 length: 15 residues. Germline lookup yields CDR1 SGHTS and CDR2 YDEGEE.

This clone was recorded only once. The CDR3 region is CATSDFRGADTQYF. In nucleotides, the CDR3 is TGTGCCACCAGTGATTTTCGGGGTGCAGATACGCAGTATTTT. The V gene is TRBV24-1, the J gene TRBJ2-3; D is possibly TRBD2 (5 bases). V was pared by 1 base and J by 4 bases, with 8 bases between. Germline CDR1 KGHDR, CDR2 SFDVKD. The CDR3 length is 14 residues.

The rearrangement links TRBV18 to TRBJ2-7, with TRBD2 identical over 12 bases. Germline CDR1 KGHSH, CDR2 LQKENI. V trimming: 4 bases; J trimming: 12 bases; junction bases outside the gene matches: 7. The CDR3 sequence is 13 residues long. In DNA form, the CDR3 reads TGTGCCAGCTCACTTGGACTAGCGGGGTCCCCGTACTTC. Residues: CASSLGLAGSPYF.

CDR3 nucleotides: TGTGCCAGCAGCGCTACAGGGACAGAGGACACTGAAGCTTTCTTT. Translated, it gives CASSATGTEDTEAFF. V gene TRBV9 combines with J gene TRBJ1-1, with 7 bases lining up with TRBD1. Germline assignment: CDR1 SGDLS and CDR2 YYNGEE. The length of the CDR3 is 15 residues. V trimming: 3 bases; J trimming: 3 bases; junction bases outside the gene matches: 8.

The chain uses TRBV6-1 and TRBJ1-2; no firm D call. The CDR3 is 14 amino acids. V dropped 2 bases and J dropped 3 bases, with 10 bases sitting between them. CDR1 and CDR2 (germline): MNHNS, SASEGT. CDR3 loop: CASSEQTDYYGYTF. DNA of the CDR3: TGTGCCAGCAGTGAACAAACGGACTACTATGGCTACACCTTC.

The chain employs TRBV6-5 and TRBJ2-7; no clear D gene. In germline, CDR1 is MNHEY, CDR2 SVGAGI. The V and J ends lost 6 bases and 3 bases respectively, with 12 bases between them. The CDR3 totals 13 residues. The CDR3 spells CASRNSGGYEQYF. CDR3 DNA: TGTGCCAGCAGGAACTCAGGTGGCTACGAGCAGTACTTC.

The chain recombines TRBV5-1 with TRBJ2-7; 8 bases align to TRBD1. After removal of 3 bases from V and 0 bases from J, the junction contained 8 bases not matched to a gene. The germline CDR1 and CDR2 sequences are SGHRS and YFSETQ. CDR3 length equals 16 residues. CDR3 residues: CASSWAQGAGSYEQYF. The DNA of the CDR3 is TGCGCCAGCAGCTGGGCCCAGGGGGCGGGCTCCTACGAGCAGTACTTC. Using reference TRBV5-1 and TRBJ2-7 for the parts outside the CDR3, the full variable domain is KAGVTQTPRYLIKTRGQQVTLSCSPISGHRSVSWYQQTPGQGLQFLFEYFSETQRNKGNFPGRFSGRQFSNSRSEMNVSTLELGDSALYLCASSWAQGAGSYEQYFGPGTRLTVT.

The rearrangement uses TRBV27 and TRBJ1-1; D possibly corresponds to TRBD1 (6 bases). The CDR3 loop spans 15 amino acids. The V end was cut by 4 bases, the J end by 1 base, with 13 bases between. Germline V gene sequence: CDR1 MNHEY, CDR2 SMNVEV (reference sequence). The CDR3 loop reads CASSWNRAGNTEAFF. DNA of the CDR3: TGTGCCAGCAGTTGGAACAGGGCAGGGAACACTGAAGCTTTCTTT.

The chain links TRBV19 to TRBJ2-7; 8 bases are shared with TRBD1. V shed 10 bases and J 4 bases; nucleotides not matched to a gene: 15. Looked up from germline, CDR1 is LNHDA and CDR2 is SQIVND (reference sequence). This CDR3 contains 15 residues. CDR3 nucleotides: TGTGCCACCGAAGCCGGGACAGGAGACTTTTACGAGCAGTACTTC. This translates into CATEAGTGDFYEQYF.

The chain employs TRBV5-6 and TRBJ1-6; D gene uncertain. V shed 4 bases and J shed 5 bases, with 10 bases lying between them. Germline V gene lookup returns CDR1 SGHDT and CDR2 YYEEEE. CDR3 length equals 14 residues. The CDR3 here is CASSPGVHNSPLHF. DNA for the CDR3: TGTGCCAGCAGCCCAGGTGTACATAATTCACCCCTCCACTTT.

V usage is TRBV14 and J usage is TRBJ2-2; TRBD1 matches at 8 bases. The CDR3 covers 19 residues. The V segment lost 5 bases and the J segment 5 bases; nucleotides outside the gene matches: 19. In germline, CDR1 is SGHDN, CDR2 FVKESK. CDR3 amino acids: CASSADPRRTGTRTGELFF. CDR3 sequence (DNA): TGTGCCAGCAGCGCGGACCCCCGCAGGACAGGGACTCGGACCGGGGAGCTGTTTTTT.

CDR3 coding DNA: TGTGCCAGCAGCCGCCGGGACTACGAGCAGTACTTC. Its protein is CASSRRDYEQYF. The chain has TRBV7-2 and TRBJ2-7; D perhaps matches TRBD2 (5 bases). The CDR3 runs 12 residues. The V and J ends lost 5 bases and 3 bases respectively, with 8 bases between them. The germline gives CDR1 SGHTA, CDR2 FQGNSA.

This chain connects TRBV20-1 to TRBJ2-1; 8 bases agree with TRBD2. The V segment lost 3 bases and the J segment 6 bases; nucleotides outside the gene matches: 13. The germline V gene has CDR1 DFQATT and CDR2 SNEGSKA (reference sequence). The CDR3 contains 16 residues. In DNA form, the CDR3 reads TGCAGTGCTAGTCAACTTAGCGGGATCGCCCCCAATGAGCAGTTCTTC. It codes for CSASQLSGIAPNEQFF.

The J gene is TRBJ1-1, the V gene TRBV29-1; tentative D call: TRBD1 (5 bases). V was clipped by 2 bases and J by 2 bases, with 24 bases between them. Germline V gene data show CDR1 as SQVTM and CDR2 as ANQGSEA. This CDR3 contains 18 residues. CDR3 in DNA: TGCAGCGTTGAACATATCGGGGGATGGGCCGGGTCTAACACTGAAGCTTTCTTT. It yields the protein CSVEHIGGWAGSNTEAFF.

The chain uses TRBV18 and TRBJ2-3; no clear D. Germline V gene lookup returns CDR1 KGHSH and CDR2 LQKENI. The CDR3 contains 14 residues. The ends were cut back, 3 bases at V and 2 bases at J, with 9 bases in the middle. CDR3 sequence: CASSPTLYTDTQYF. CDR3 nucleotide sequence: TGTGCCAGCTCACCCACACTATACACAGATACGCAGTATTTT.

A note on this clone: Germline is not matched at one junction end, which may reflect a read error. This chain connects TRBV5-1 to TRBJ2-7, with a tentative D call TRBD2 (7 bases). Germline V gene data show CDR1 as SGHRS and CDR2 as YFSETQ. The CDR3 spans 14 residues. In nucleotides, the CDR3 is TGCGCCAGCGGCTTGGGGGGAGGGGGCTACGAGCAGTACTTC. Translating it yields CASGLGGGGYEQYF.

V and J are TRBV2 and TRBJ2-1; D not resolved. The CDR3 sequence is 15 residues long. Trimming took 5 bases from V and 3 from J, leaving 14 bases between them. Germline assignment: CDR1 SNHLY and CDR2 FYNNEI. This chain's CDR3 is CASSRMSAGYNEQFF. DNA for the CDR3: TGTGCCAGCAGTAGAATGTCGGCAGGCTACAATGAGCAGTTCTTC.

This chain links TRBV5-1 with TRBJ2-2, with 12 bases aligning to TRBD1. This CDR3 comprises 16 residues. V lost 4 bases, J lost 2 bases, and 3 bases stayed unmatched. The V gene's germline CDR1 is SGHRS and CDR2 YFSETQ. The CDR3 DNA follows: TGCGCCAGCAGCGGGACAGGGGGCATCAACACCGGGGAGCTGTTTTTT. This codes for CASSGTGGINTGELFF.

J is TRBJ2-2 and V is TRBV13, with TRBD1 as a possible D gene (7 bases). The V gene lost 1 base and the J gene lost 1 base, with 10 bases spanning the gap. Germline CDR1 is PRHDT and CDR2 is FYEKMQ (reference sequence). This CDR3 comprises 16 residues. The CDR3 DNA reads as TGTGCCAGCAGCTTAGCTCAGGGGGGGAACACCGGGGAGCTGTTTTTT. It yields the protein CASSLAQGGNTGELFF.

This rearrangement joins TRBV20-1 to TRBJ2-7, with 9 bases fitting TRBD2. CDR1 is DFQATT, CDR2 SNEGSKA, per germline (reference sequence). The ends lost 3 bases at V and 2 bases at J; junction bases unmatched: 5. The CDR3 has 14 residues. CDR3 residues: CSASYAGGPYEQYF. The CDR3 DNA is TGCAGTGCTAGTTATGCGGGAGGGCCCTACGAGCAGTACTTC.

The chain joins TRBV28 to TRBJ2-5, with 9 nucleotides matching TRBD2. The V segment lost 4 bases and the J segment 7 bases; nucleotides outside the gene matches: 7. Per germline, CDR1 MDHEN and CDR2 SYDVKM. The CDR3 runs to 14 residues. Here the CDR3 reads CASSSPVSGGTQYF. CDR3 coding DNA: TGTGCCAGCAGTTCCCCGGTTAGCGGGGGGACCCAGTACTTC.

The genes are TRBV5-1 and TRBJ2-7, with TRBD2 matching 8 bases. The CDR3 is 14 residues long. V was clipped by 3 bases and J by 2 bases; unmatched bases: 4. Germline assignment: CDR1 SGHRS and CDR2 YFSETQ. The CDR3 bases are TGCGCCAGCAGCTCTAGCGGGCGGACCTACGAGCAGTACTTC. This sequence encodes CASSSSGRTYEQYF.